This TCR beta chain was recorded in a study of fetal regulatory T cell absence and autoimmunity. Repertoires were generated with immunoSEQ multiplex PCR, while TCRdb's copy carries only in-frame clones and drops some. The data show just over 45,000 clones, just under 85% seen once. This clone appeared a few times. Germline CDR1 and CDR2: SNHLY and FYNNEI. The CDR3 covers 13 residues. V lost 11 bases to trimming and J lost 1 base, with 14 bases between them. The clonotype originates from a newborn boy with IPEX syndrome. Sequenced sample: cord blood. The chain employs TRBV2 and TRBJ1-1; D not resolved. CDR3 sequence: CAGLDNGNTEAFF. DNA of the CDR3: TGTGCCGGATTAGACAACGGGAACACTGAAGCTTTCTTT.